Following are 28 T cell receptor beta chains from one sample sequenced in a study of chemoradiotherapy in HPV16-positive cancers. TCRdb's table, derived via immunoSEQ multiplex PCR, lists solely in-frame clones and lacks some. The sample has 25,000 to 35,000 clones, approximately 90% seen once. The source was blood, collected from a patient who underwent chemoradiotherapy. The origin of the receptors is a human donor with HPV-associated anogenital cancer.

This clone was counted once. The chain has TRBV30 and TRBJ1-1; possible D gene TRBD1, 6 bases. This CDR3 contains 13 residues. CDR1 GTSNPN and CDR2 SVGIG come from the germline V gene (reference sequence). V lost 2 bases and J 3 bases, leaving 10 bases between the germline ends. The CDR3 is CAWSTGPYTEAFF. CDR3 bases: TGTGCCTGGAGTACAGGGCCATACACTGAAGCTTTCTTT.

The chain combines TRBV6-5 with TRBJ1-4; TRBD1 agrees at 7 bases. CDR1 is MNHEY, CDR2 SVGAGI, per germline. This CDR3 has 16 residues. V lost 2 bases, J lost 4 bases, and 7 bases stayed unmatched. The CDR3 bases are TGTGCCAGCAGTTACACCTTCGGGACAGTTAATGAAAAACTGTTTTTT. Protein product: CASSYTFGTVNEKLFF.

The rearrangement joins TRBV5-4 to TRBJ2-1; 7 bases are shared with TRBD1. Germline V gene sequence: CDR1 SGHNT, CDR2 YYREEE (reference sequence). The trim removed 0 bases at V and 3 bases at J, leaving 3 bases unmatched. CDR3 size: 15 residues. In DNA form, the CDR3 reads TGTGCCAGCAGCTTGGAACAGGGGTTCTACAATGAGCAGTTCTTC. It translates to CASSLEQGFYNEQFF.

The V gene is TRBV4-1, the J gene TRBJ2-3, with 8 bases lining up with TRBD1. This CDR3 has 16 amino acids. Per germline, CDR1 MGHRA and CDR2 YSYEKL. V lost 3 bases, J lost 7 bases, and 12 bases stayed unmatched. CDR3 region: CASSQTSWTGPYTQYF. CDR3 DNA sequence: TGCGCCAGCAGCCAGACTTCGTGGACAGGGCCCTATACGCAGTATTTT.

V usage is TRBV6-5 and J usage is TRBJ2-3; no definite D call. The V gene's germline CDR1 is MNHEY and CDR2 SVGAGI. The CDR3 is made up of 13 amino acids. V gave up 5 bases and J gave up 2 bases, with 8 bases separating them. CDR3 sequence reads: CASSQSVTDTQYF. CDR3 sequence (DNA): TGTGCCAGCAGTCAAAGCGTCACAGATACGCAGTATTTT.

In this sample, this clone turned up once. The chain carries TRBV30 and TRBJ2-7; 10 bases map to TRBD1. The CDR3 sequence is 15 residues long. CDR1 is GTSNPN, CDR2 SVGIG, per germline (reference sequence). With 3 bases clipped from V and 7 bases from J, the junction kept 12 bases outside the gene matches. In DNA form, the CDR3 reads TGTGCCTGGAGCCCCACGGGGACAGGGGAGAGGGAGCAGTACTTC. This sequence encodes CAWSPTGTGEREQYF.

This clone counts as hyperexpanded. Different DNA sequences within this sample yield the same CDR3. This chain uses TRBV7-6 with TRBJ1-1, with unresolved D. V gave up 1 base and J gave up 0 bases, with 6 bases separating them. Germline V gene data show CDR1 as SGHVS and CDR2 as FNYEAQ. This CDR3 region has 14 residues. CDR3 sequence (DNA): TGTGCCAGCAGCTTAGAGGCTGTGAACACTGAAGCTTTCTTT. Protein sequence: CASSLEAVNTEAFF.

CDR3 coding DNA: TGTGCCAGCAGCCCGGGAGAAAGCACCGGGGAGCTGTTTTTT. Translating it yields CASSPGESTGELFF. The V gene is TRBV7-8, the J gene TRBJ2-2; D is perhaps TRBD2 (6 bases). CDR1 is SGHVS and CDR2 is FQNEAQ in the germline V gene. Trimming took 5 bases from V and 4 from J, leaving 11 bases between them. The CDR3 sequence is 14 residues long. Drawing the rest from reference TRBV7-8 and TRBJ2-2, the complete variable domain is GAGVSQSPRYKVAKRGQDVALRCDPISGHVSLFWYQQALGQGPEFLTYFQNEAQLDKSGLPSDRFFAERPEGSVSTLKIQRTQQEDSAVYLCASSPGESTGELFFGEGSRLTVL.

This clone was observed a handful of times. J is TRBJ1-1 and V is TRBV19; D uncertain. CDR1 LNHDA and CDR2 SQIVND come from the germline V gene (reference sequence). V lost 5 bases and J 3 bases, leaving 10 bases between the germline ends. The CDR3 contains 13 residues. CDR3 coding DNA: TGTGCCAGTAGTGTTCAAAAGGACACTGAAGCTTTCTTT. It codes for CASSVQKDTEAFF.

This chain uses TRBV30 with TRBJ1-5; D may be TRBD1 (6 bases). Germline values: CDR1 GTSNPN, CDR2 SVGIG (reference sequence). V was cut by 0 bases and J by 7 bases, with 13 bases left in between. This CDR3 spans 14 amino acids. This chain's CDR3 is CAWSVQGQWQPQHF. The CDR3 nucleotides are TGTGCCTGGAGTGTACAGGGTCAGTGGCAGCCCCAGCATTTT. Looking up the rest from reference TRBV30 and TRBJ1-5 gives the full variable domain: SQTIHQWPATLVQPVGSPLSLECTVEGTSNPNLYWYRQAAGRGLQLLFYSVGIGQISSEVPQNLSASRPQDRQFILSSKKLLLSDSGFYLCAWSVQGQWQPQHFGDGTRLSIL.

The chain couples TRBV18 to TRBJ2-2; 11 bases fit TRBD2. CDR3 size: 19 residues. Per the germline V gene, CDR1 is KGHSH and CDR2 is LQKENI. The junction had 8 bases not matched to a gene; V was cut back by 2 bases and J by 0 bases. CDR3 in DNA: TGTGCCAGCTCACCATACTCACTAGCGGGGGTCGCGAACACCGGGGAGCTGTTTTTT. The encoded protein is CASSPYSLAGVANTGELFF.

The rearrangement joins TRBV5-1 to TRBJ2-3; TRBD1 matches 11 bases. Trimming removed 4 bases from V and 6 bases from J; junction bases left unmatched: 10. CDR3 length: 16 residues. Germline values: CDR1 SGHRS, CDR2 YFSETQ. For the CDR3, the DNA is TGCGCCAGCAGCGCCGGACAGGGGGCTTCCTTGGATACGCAGTATTTT. This encodes CASSAGQGASLDTQYF.

V gene TRBV5-1 combines with J gene TRBJ1-1, with 7 bases matching TRBD1. Germline loops: CDR1 SGHRS, CDR2 YFSETQ. V shed 3 bases and J 1 base; nucleotides not matched to a gene: 9. CDR3 size: 16 residues. The CDR3 here is CASSSTGEVSNTEAFF. In DNA, the CDR3 is TGCGCCAGCAGCTCCACAGGGGAGGTATCGAACACTGAAGCTTTCTTT.

The gene calls are TRBV5-4 and TRBJ1-3; 7 bases line up with TRBD1. From germline, CDR1 is SGHNT and CDR2 YYREEE (reference sequence). V was pared by 4 bases and J by 1 base, with 5 bases of the junction left unmatched. There are 15 residues in the CDR3. DNA of the CDR3: TGTGCCAGCAGCGATCAGGACAGGTCTGGAAACACCATATATTTT. Amino acid sequence: CASSDQDRSGNTIYF.

The chain employs TRBV7-2 and TRBJ2-1; D is ambiguous. The CDR3 runs to 12 residues. Germline-derived CDR1 and CDR2 are SGHTA and FQGNSA. The V and J ends lost 1 base and 4 bases respectively, with 2 bases between them. CDR3 region: CASSLGYNEQFF. CDR3 nucleotides: TGTGCCAGCAGCTTAGGGTACAATGAGCAGTTCTTC. Combining the CDR3 with reference TRBV7-2 and TRBJ2-1 gives the whole variable domain GAGVSQSPSNKVTEKGKDVELRCDPISGHTALYWYRQSLGQGLEFLIYFQGNSAPDKSGLPSDRFSAERTGGSVSTLTIQRTQQEDSAVYLCASSLGYNEQFFGPGTRLTVL.

The chain's CDR3 is CASSSRKSPGANVLTF. Written as DNA, the CDR3 is TGTGCCAGCAGCTCAAGAAAGAGCCCTGGGGCCAACGTCCTGACTTTC. The chain employs TRBV5-8 and TRBJ2-6, with D unresolved. V was trimmed by 3 bases and J by 2 bases, leaving 12 bases between them. The CDR3 consists of 16 residues. CDR1 is SGHTS and CDR2 is YDEGEE in the germline V gene. Combining the CDR3 with reference TRBV5-8 and TRBJ2-6 gives the whole variable domain EAGVTQSPTHLIKTRGQQATLRCSPISGHTSVYWYQQALGLGLQFLLWYDEGEERNRGNFPPRFSGRQFPNYSSELNVNALELEDSALYLCASSSRKSPGANVLTFGAGSRLTVL.

The V call is TRBV6-1, the J call TRBJ1-2, with 7 bases that match TRBD1. This CDR3 contains 13 residues. Trimming at V came to 4 bases and at J to 6 bases, leaving 5 bases not matched to a gene. Germline CDR1 and CDR2: MNHNS and SASEGT. The CDR3 reads CASSANRGHGYTF. The CDR3 nucleotides read TGTGCCAGCAGTGCCAACAGGGGACATGGCTACACCTTC.

This clone was picked up a small number of times. V and J are TRBV27 and TRBJ1-5; TRBD1 is a possible D gene (6 bases). The CDR3 is 17 amino acids. Germline V lookup: CDR1 MNHEY, CDR2 SMNVEV (reference sequence). The V and J ends lost 5 bases and 6 bases respectively, with 23 bases between them. CDR3 loop: CASSPLGTALRGQPQHF. CDR3 in DNA: TGTGCCAGCAGTCCCCTCGGAACAGCCCTCAGGGGTCAGCCCCAGCATTTT.

This rearrangement joins TRBV4-3 to TRBJ2-7; tentative D call: TRBD1 (6 bases). This CDR3 spans 13 amino acids. The germline V and J ends were trimmed by 0 bases and 9 bases, with 12 bases remaining between them. Germline loops: CDR1 LGHNA, CDR2 YSLEER. The CDR3 loop reads CASSQEGQGLQYF. DNA for the CDR3: TGCGCCAGCAGCCAAGAGGGGCAGGGGTTGCAGTACTTC.

The rearrangement links TRBV7-3 to TRBJ2-7; TRBD1 matches 10 bases. V shed 5 bases and J 2 bases; nucleotides not matched to a gene: 6. Germline assignment: CDR1 SGHTA and CDR2 FQGTGA. This CDR3 contains 15 residues. The CDR3, as DNA: TGTGCCAGCAGCCCGTGGGACAGGGGACCCTACGAGCAGTACTTC. Encoded protein: CASSPWDRGPYEQYF.

The chain joins TRBV10-1 to TRBJ1-3; D remains unclear. The V gene lost 3 bases and the J gene lost 3 bases, with 12 bases spanning the gap. The germline gives CDR1 WNHNN, CDR2 SYGVQD (reference sequence). The CDR3 is 15 amino acids. CDR3 in DNA: TGCGCCAGCAGTGACCTCCGTGGGGATGGAAACACCATATATTTT. Its protein product is CASSDLRGDGNTIYF.

This chain links TRBV9 with TRBJ1-1; D call uncertain. This CDR3 is 12 amino acids long. Germline CDR1 and CDR2: SGDLS and YYNGEE. The V gene lost 4 bases and the J gene lost 5 bases, with 9 bases spanning the gap. DNA of the CDR3: TGTGCCAGCAGCTCTACCAATACTGAAGCTTTCTTT. This gives the protein CASSSTNTEAFF.

This chain links TRBV11-3 with TRBJ2-1; no clear D gene. Germline CDR1 SGHNT, CDR2 YENEEA. CDR3 length: 13 amino acids. V was clipped by 1 base and J by 9 bases, with 10 bases between them. The CDR3 sequence: CASSLVSRSEQFF. In DNA, the CDR3 is TGTGCCAGCAGCTTAGTATCCCGGAGTGAGCAGTTCTTC.

This clone was observed a handful of times. The chain is built from TRBV4-3 and TRBJ1-6; D gene ambiguous. This CDR3 has 16 amino acids. The V gene's germline CDR1 is LGHNA and CDR2 YSLEER. Trimming took off 0 bases at V and 0 bases at J, with 6 bases between the two ends. CDR3 sequence reads: CASSQDSSSYNSPLHF. CDR3 bases: TGCGCCAGCAGCCAAGATTCAAGCTCCTATAATTCACCCCTCCACTTT.

The rearrangement links TRBV5-5 to TRBJ2-3; TRBD1 or TRBD2 may be the D gene (6 bases each). CDR1 SGHKS and CDR2 YYEKEE come from the germline V gene (reference sequence). The CDR3 is made up of 15 amino acids. Trimming shortened V by 1 base and J by 4 bases, and 13 bases separated the two germline ends. The DNA of the CDR3 is TGTGCCAGCAGCTTGAGGAGGGGGATCCCAGATACGCAGTATTTT. Its protein product is CASSLRRGIPDTQYF.

The chain joins TRBV6-5 to TRBJ2-7; no clear D gene. CDR3 length equals 10 residues. Per germline, CDR1 MNHEY and CDR2 SVGAGI. V gave up 2 bases and J gave up 10 bases, with 6 bases separating them. The CDR3 nucleotides are TGTGCCAGCAGTTACGCCCCTCAGTACTTC. This sequence encodes CASSYAPQYF.

The chain is built from TRBV28 and TRBJ2-5; TRBD1 matches 9 bases. CDR1 MDHEN and CDR2 SYDVKM come from the germline V gene. The CDR3 sequence is 18 residues long. With 8 bases clipped from V and 4 bases from J, the junction kept 20 bases outside the gene matches. The CDR3 spells CASVTVDRGGAKGETQYF. The CDR3, as DNA: TGTGCCAGCGTTACTGTAGACAGGGGGGGAGCCAAGGGAGAGACCCAGTACTTC.

The chain links TRBV19 to TRBJ2-7; perhaps TRBD2 as D (6 bases). Germline V gene sequence: CDR1 LNHDA, CDR2 SQIVND (reference sequence). The CDR3 spans 15 residues. V was cut by 4 bases and J by 0 bases, with 13 bases left in between. The CDR3 spells CASSTLAGLSYEQYF. DNA for the CDR3: TGTGCCAGTAGTACCCTGGCGGGACTCTCCTACGAGCAGTACTTC.